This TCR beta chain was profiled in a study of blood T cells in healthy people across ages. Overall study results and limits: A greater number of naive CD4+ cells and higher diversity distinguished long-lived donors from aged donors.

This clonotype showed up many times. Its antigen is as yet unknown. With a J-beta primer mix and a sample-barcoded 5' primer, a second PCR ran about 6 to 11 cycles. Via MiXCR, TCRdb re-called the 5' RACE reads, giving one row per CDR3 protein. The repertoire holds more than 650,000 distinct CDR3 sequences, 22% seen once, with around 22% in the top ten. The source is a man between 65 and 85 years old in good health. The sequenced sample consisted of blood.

In DNA, the CDR3 is TGTGCCAGCAGTTCTGGACTCGTATACGAGCAGTACTTC. Translation gives CASSSGLVYEQYF. V gene TRBV12-3 or TRBV12-4 combines with J gene TRBJ2-5; D might be TRBD2 (5 bases). Matching the DNA end better, TRBJ2-7 makes the J call doubtful. The CDR3 spans 13 residues.